This record concerns one T cell receptor (beta chain) sequence. Its antigen has not been determined. An end of the junction differs from the germline gene, which may be a read error. The germline V gene (reference sequence) sets CDR1 to SEHNR and CDR2 to FQNEAQ. The CDR3 spans 18 residues, from the cysteine through the phenylalanine. Here the CDR3 DNA is all that survives: 54 bases in frame from base 1. The cohort was made up of hundreds of healthy bone marrow donors. Cohort members were all nominally healthy when sampled, although unrecorded immune exposures were likely present. The donor tested CMV seropositive, placing the donor among the approximately 310 seropositive members of the cohort. A peripheral blood sample was provided by each donor, and peripheral blood mononuclear cells were used for TCR beta sequencing. Genomic DNA was extracted from the blood cell samples with the Qiagen DNeasy Blood Extraction Kit.

The library was built by means of the immunoSEQ multiplex PCR assay. The multiplex PCR relied on a mix of 60 forward primers for TCR Vbeta segments and 13 reverse primers for TCR Jbeta segments. A multiplex PCR assay on genomic DNA amplified the CDR3 region of rearranged TCR beta genes. The amplified TCR beta libraries were sequenced on the Illumina HiSeq System as 87-base-pair reads. The published analysis was carried out like this. In a later analysis, some 80 million unique TCR beta chains were counted across the 500 to 850 repertoires, and approximately 11 million of these chains were shared by at least two donors. A nearest-neighbor algorithm error-corrected the raw reads and collapsed the reads into unique sequences, merging closely related sequences to remove PCR and sequencing errors. V, D and J gene segments were assigned by aligning CDR3 sequences to IMGT reference sequences. For a sequence to be retained, a match of at least six nucleotides was required to both a V gene segment and a J gene segment. Rearrangements were classified as productive when the CDR3 lacked stop codons and remained in frame with V and J, and all other rearrangements were classified as non-productive. CDR3 was defined by IMGT convention, running from the second conserved V-encoded cysteine to the conserved J-encoded phenylalanine. The earlier analysis of some 580 of the donors excluded any sequence lacking an unambiguous match to a single V gene segment. An earlier analysis of 587 of the donors called V segments functional above 56.7% productive rearrangements and segregating when the between-donor standard deviation exceeded 5%. A statistical classification framework was built for diagnosing cytomegalovirus status from the catalog of TCR beta chain sequences. In a later analysis, TCR nucleotide sequences were compared against IMGT/GENE-DB human TR gene sequences so that V and J genes could be assigned. A later analysis assigned CDR3 sequences and most-parsimonious VDJ recombination scenarios with the TCRdist pipeline. A later analysis defined each TCR beta chain by its CDR3 amino acid sequence plus V-gene family, and excluded reads lacking a unique V-gene family. As a way to deal with suspected cross-contamination and a sequencing artifact, a later analysis dropped 640 or so nucleotide sequences that were highly shared and had low generation probability. For each public chain, a later analysis derived a clonal expansion index from normalized ranks of inferred template counts within each repertoire. In a later analysis, generation probabilities were computed with a VDJ recombination model fitted to out-of-frame rearrangements, and the resulting probabilities were checked against IGoR. A later analysis scored TCR-TCR, TCR-HLA and TCR-CMV co-occurrence with hypergeometric tests, applying a repertoire-size bias correction to TCR pairs. In a later analysis, false discovery rates were estimated by permuting HLA or CMV assignments 20 times. In a later analysis, co-occurring TCRs were grouped using DBSCAN, with TCRdist sequence similarity added in when clustering inside HLA-allele-positive subsets. Co-occurrence clustering excluded repertoires with fewer than 30,000 or more than 120,000 public chains, plus five with anomalous nucleotide sharing. In its TCRdb copy, this immuneACCESS table keeps in-frame sequences only and misses some clones. Where compared with another copy, unresolved V genes explain less than half of these, and the others have no known cause. The V and J calls and clone size come from that table; D and trimming were worked out from the DNA. This sample is represented by about 180,000 clones; 80% of them were singletons. The ten top clones hold 1% of the sample.

The data were obtained in a study of cytomegalovirus exposure and HLA in healthy donors (dated by TCRdb to between 2016 and 2019). As for the study more broadly: An earlier analysis of several hundred of the donors reported about 260 Gb of sequence data and 117 million unique TCR beta sequences obtained from 180 million or so T cells. A later genetic analysis used genome-wide SNP genotypes for about 65% of the roughly 670 donors, treating that subset as a discovery cohort. Every discovery cohort repertoire had been produced on one sequencing platform. An earlier analysis of several hundred of the donors applied high-throughput TCR beta sequencing to assess whether each TCR beta V gene segment acted as functional or pseudogenic. An early release that covered roughly 600 HLA-typed donors contained approximately 300 gigabases of sequencing data and tens of millions of unique TCR sequences. Among a few hundred genotyped donors of the cohort, an average of around 240,000 unique TCR beta nucleotide sequences were sequenced per donor, roughly a sixth of them non-productive. The genetic ancestry cluster associated with self-reported Caucasian donors included roughly 84% of the 350 to 500 genotyped donors. The study profiled the T cell repertoires of around 700 subjects by immunosequencing and related them to cytomegalovirus serostatus. The study aimed to test whether cataloging public T cell receptors could reveal signatures of past pathogen exposure. About five DR-DQ haplotypes were treated as single units for association and clustering because of strong linkage in the cohort. Rather than using new phenotypic data, the later analysis identified candidate immune exposures from TCR beta sequences and from how often those sequences occurred across donors. To predict cytomegalovirus infection status, the study combined high-throughput TCR immunosequencing, statistical association of individual TCRs with disease status, and machine learning. HLA typing covered class I and class II loci at four-digit resolution. Donor age, sex, ethnicity and CMV serostatus were compiled together with the repertoire data. The number of typed donors differed by locus: about 620-630 for A, B, C, DRB1 and DQB1; some 500 for DQA1; approximately 600 for DPA1; and 450 to 480 for DPB1. In addition to the first cohort of around 670 subjects, a separate validation cohort of over 90 different subjects was used. A later analysis re-examined previously published TCR beta repertoires from about 670 donors and added high-resolution HLA genotyping to investigate patterns of TCR occurrence.

On the study overall, not on this receptor specifically: A later analysis associated 15,000 to 20,000 TCR beta sequences with specific HLA alleles at a false discovery rate of 0.05. It was suggested by the authors that the approach could potentially be generalized to other disease states and immunological phenotypes. The sequencing pipeline was judged likely to have produced a cluster of highly shared sequence variants as a technical artifact. Linkage disequilibrium might explain the correlated functional status among segregating V segments, but an unknown experimental factor could not be ruled out. Because HLA typing was unavailable for some donors at each locus, only the typed subset was used in association tests. While some public TCRs were present in many individuals, most TCR sequences turned up only very rarely across donors. Because the 87-base-pair reads could not distinguish some IMGT-functional V segments, including TRBV6-2 and TRBV6-3, those segments were excluded. In a later analysis, most CMV-associated TCR beta chains were found to appear HLA-restricted, with HLA associations seemingly driven largely by CMV exposure. A later analysis found that HLA-associated TCR beta chains were more clonally expanded and had lower generation probabilities than equally common non-associated chains. An association between a missense DCLRE1C variant and V-gene and J-gene trimming of TCR beta chains was found in a later genetic analysis and replicated in an independent cohort. Several of the top co-occurrence clusters appeared to be linked to parvovirus B19, influenza, CMV and Epstein-Barr virus, according to a later analysis. Roughly uniform sequencing depth across donors was assumed in presence/absence analyses, although this assumption may not hold. The classifier was reported to diagnose cytomegalovirus status with high specificity and sensitivity in both the original and validation cohorts. Assigning TCR associations to individual alleles was difficult when HLA alleles, especially DR and DQ, strongly co-occurred. CMV serostatus was the only immune exposure information available for the cohort. According to a later genetic analysis, donors in an Asian-associated ancestry cluster had fewer N-insertions in productive TCRs than the approximately 710-donor mean. A further reported finding was that TCR beta sequences accurately predicted the HLA-A and HLA-B alleles for most subjects in the first cohort. In vitro tests confirmed that a few of the cytomegalovirus-associated TCR beta chains recognize cytomegalovirus antigens. In an earlier analysis of about 600 of the donors, most TCR beta V segments appeared in productive rearrangements about 90% or about 30% of the time, broadly matching IMGT annotations. The earlier analysis of around 600 of the donors excluded roughly 16 rarely observed V segments, including chromosome 9 orphons, because counts were too low. Only TCR beta chains were sequenced in this cohort, and the absence of alpha or paired-chain data limited detectable features. A later analysis found that TCR association rates varied across HLA loci, with DRB1 alleles showing the most associated TCRs and HLA-C alleles the fewest. In the study, around 160 TCR beta chains were listed as associated with cytomegalovirus.

The chain joins TRBV7-9 to TRBJ1-3; 7 junctional bases match TRBD1. The sequenced material came from PBMCs. The origin of this receptor is a woman between 50 and 59 years old in good health and CMV-seropositive. For the CDR3, the sequence is CSSSLAFGGRGSGNTIYF. The sequenced DNA is TGTTCCAGCAGCTTAGCCTTCGGTGGCAGGGGGTCTGGAAACACCATATATTTT.